Below, 27 T cell receptor beta chains from the same sample are listed, as sequenced in a study of blood T cell repertoires in COVID-19. Measured with immunoSEQ multiplex PCR; TCRdb has only the in-frame clones, and not every one. The data show some 130,000 clones, 75% to 90% seen once. The sample consisted of peripheral blood. The receptors were sampled from a human donor in a cohort sampled during active COVID-19.

This chain uses TRBV9 with TRBJ2-2; the match to TRBD2 covers 8 bases. The CDR3 has 18 residues. The ends lost 4 bases at V and 5 bases at J; junction bases unmatched: 16. Germline CDR1 reads SGDLS; CDR2 reads YYNGEE. Written as DNA, the CDR3 is TGTGCCAGCAGCTCCGGGGTCGCGGGAGGTTCGTGGACCGGGGAGCTGTTTTTT. Its protein product is CASSSGVAGGSWTGELFF. The whole variable domain, remainder taken from reference TRBV9 and TRBJ2-2, is DSGVTQTPKHLITATGQRVTLRCSPRSGDLSVYWYQQSLDQGLQFLIQYYNGEERAKGNILERFSAQQFPDLHSELNLSSLELGDSALYFCASSSGVAGGSWTGELFFGEGSRLTVL.

This chain connects TRBV9 to TRBJ2-2, with D perhaps matching TRBD1 (5 bases). Deletions cut 3 bases from V and 1 base from J, with 13 bases between. The CDR3 extends over 16 amino acids. The germline CDR1 and CDR2 sequences are SGDLS and YYNGEE. The CDR3 bases are TGTGCCAGCAGCGGAACCCTGGACAAGAACACCGGGGAGCTGTTTTTT. It is translated as CASSGTLDKNTGELFF.

The chain recombines TRBV24-1 with TRBJ2-7; 7 nucleotides line up with TRBD1. Germline lookup yields CDR1 KGHDR and CDR2 SFDVKD. This CDR3 is built from 14 residues. V was pared by 2 bases and J by 4 bases, with 4 bases of the junction left unmatched. The CDR3, as DNA: TGTGCCACCAGTGATTCCGGGACAGATTACGAGCAGTACGTC. Amino acid sequence: CATSDSGTDYEQYV.

This clone has a handful of counts. The chain has TRBV2 and TRBJ1-2; D gene unclear. The CDR3 has 15 amino acids. Trimming took 6 bases from V and 8 from J, leaving 22 bases between them. From germline, CDR1 is SNHLY and CDR2 FYNNEI. DNA for the CDR3: TGTGCCAGCAGCGCCCGCCGAGAGGGAACGAGAGGCTACACCTTC. It specifies CASSARREGTRGYTF.

The chain is built from TRBV24-1 and TRBJ1-2; D is ambiguous. The CDR3 length is 12 residues. The germline V and J ends were trimmed by 2 bases and 4 bases, with 4 bases remaining between them. Germline assignment: CDR1 KGHDR and CDR2 SFDVKD. The CDR3, as DNA: TGTGCCACCAGTGATTACACCTATGGCTACACCTTC. Amino acids: CATSDYTYGYTF.

The chain combines TRBV5-1 with TRBJ2-5; 8 positions agree with TRBD2. V lost 2 bases and J lost 5; bases outside the gene matches: 11. The CDR3 length is 16 residues. Germline CDR1 is SGHRS and CDR2 is YFSETQ. CDR3 DNA sequence: TGCGCCAGCAGCTTAGGCGCGCTCCAGCGGGGGGAGACCCAGTACTTC. Residues: CASSLGALQRGETQYF.

The genes are TRBV10-3 and TRBJ1-4, with D possibly matching TRBD1 (5 bases). V lost 2 bases, J lost 6 bases, and 7 bases lay in between. Germline CDR1 is ENHRY and CDR2 is SYGVKD. CDR3 size: 13 residues. The CDR3 region is CAISERTHEKLFF. CDR3 DNA: TGTGCCATCAGTGAGAGGACACATGAAAAACTGTTTTTT.

The chain employs TRBV11-2 and TRBJ1-6; D may be TRBD1 (6 bases). The V end lost 5 bases, the J end lost 8 bases, and 16 bases lay between the germline ends. Germline V gene sequence: CDR1 SGHAT, CDR2 FQNNGV. The CDR3 length is 15 residues. CDR3 in amino acids: CASSIEQGRDSPLHF. The CDR3 DNA is TGTGCCAGCAGCATCGAACAGGGAAGGGATTCACCCCTCCACTTT.

This clone has a handful of counts. The chain uses TRBV5-4 and TRBJ2-3; D is possibly TRBD1 (6 bases). V shed 4 bases and J shed 1 base, with 13 bases lying between them. Germline V gives CDR1 SGHNT, CDR2 YYREEE (reference sequence). The CDR3 covers 15 residues. CDR3 protein: CASSTRDTRTDTQYF. The CDR3 region has the DNA TGTGCCAGCAGCACCAGGGACACCCGCACAGATACGCAGTATTTT.

J is TRBJ2-1 and V is TRBV3-1 (or the pseudogene TRBV3-2); D is unresolved. This CDR3 has 13 residues. CDR1 and CDR2 from the germline V gene are LGHDT and YNNKEL (reference sequence). Trimming left V 0 bases short and J 6 bases short, with 6 bases between. CDR3 coding DNA: TGTGCCAGCAGCCAAGATCTAGTCAATGAGCAGTTCTTC. The encoded protein is CASSQDLVNEQFF.

This clone was observed a handful of times. The chain recombines TRBV5-4 with TRBJ2-7; a weak D match, TRBD1 (6 bases). Germline lookup yields CDR1 SGHNT and CDR2 YYREEE (reference sequence). V was clipped by 0 bases and J by 6 bases, with 16 bases between them. This CDR3 has 15 amino acids. The CDR3 is CASSLEAAGGGEQYF. As DNA, the CDR3 is TGTGCCAGCAGCTTGGAAGCAGCTGGGGGCGGCGAGCAGTACTTC.

CDR3 nucleotides: TGTGCCAGCAGCTTAGGTATCAGGGTGGACGAGCAGTACTTC. Protein sequence: CASSLGIRVDEQYF. This chain links TRBV7-2 with TRBJ2-7; possible D gene TRBD1, 5 bases. V lost 1 base and J lost 5, with 12 bases in between. CDR1 is SGHTA, CDR2 FQGNSA, per germline. The CDR3 sequence is 14 residues long.

The CDR3 nucleotides read TGTGCCAGCAGCGAGATGGGGAGATATGGCTACACCTTC. Encoded protein: CASSEMGRYGYTF. The chain couples TRBV27 to TRBJ1-2; no clear D. Trimming cost V 6 bases and J 5 bases, with 13 bases left between them. Germline values: CDR1 MNHEY, CDR2 SMNVEV (reference sequence). The CDR3 is made up of 13 amino acids.

The chain carries TRBV7-9 and TRBJ1-1; D possibly corresponds to TRBD1 (6 bases). The germline CDR1 and CDR2 sequences are SEHNR and FQNEAQ (reference sequence). The length of the CDR3 is 15 residues. Deletions cut 6 bases from V and 0 bases from J, with 14 bases between. The chain's CDR3 is CASRRNRALNTEAFF. CDR3 coding DNA: TGTGCCAGCAGGCGTAACAGGGCCTTGAACACTGAAGCTTTCTTT. The whole variable domain, filled in from reference TRBV7-9 and TRBJ1-1, reads DTGVSQNPRHKITKRGQNVTFRCDPISEHNRLYWYRQTLGQGPEFLTYFQNEAQLEKSRLLSDRFSAERPKGSFSTLEIQRTEQGDSAMYLCASRRNRALNTEAFFGQGTRLTVV.

As to this clone: The sample has other DNA sequences that encode this CDR3 too. CDR3 in amino acids: CASSLASYEQYF. The CDR3 bases are TGTGCCAGCAGCTTAGCGTCCTACGAGCAGTACTTC. V is TRBV11-2 and J is TRBJ2-7, with D unresolved. CDR3 length: 12 amino acids. The germline CDR1 and CDR2 sequences are SGHAT and FQNNGV. Trimming removed 1 base at V and 1 base at J, with 2 bases between.

The chain is built from TRBV5-1 and TRBJ2-5, with 7 positions matching TRBD2. Germline CDR1 reads SGHRS; CDR2 reads YFSETQ. Losses at the gene ends were 1 base for V and 1 base for J; bases not matched to a gene: 4. The length of the CDR3 is 15 residues. This chain's CDR3 is CASSLRGTTQETQYF. DNA for the CDR3: TGCGCCAGCAGCTTGCGAGGGACTACCCAAGAGACCCAGTACTTC.

J is TRBJ2-1 and V is TRBV5-1, with 9 bases identical to TRBD2. Per germline, CDR1 SGHRS and CDR2 YFSETQ. The CDR3 loop spans 14 amino acids. Unmatched junction bases numbered 9, after V lost 10 bases and J lost 4 bases. The DNA of the CDR3 is TGCGCCCGCACGGCGGGGGGGTTTTACAATGAGCAGTTCTTC. Translated, it gives CARTAGGFYNEQFF.

The rearrangement links TRBV5-6 to TRBJ1-2; tentative D call: TRBD1 (5 bases). V was cut by 4 bases and J by 8 bases, with 12 bases left in between. The CDR3 totals 12 residues. Germline lookup yields CDR1 SGHDT and CDR2 YYEEEE. The DNA of the CDR3 is TGTGCCAGCAGCGAACGAGCAGGGGGCTACACCTTC. Translation gives CASSERAGGYTF.

This rearrangement joins TRBV3-1 (or the pseudogene TRBV3-2) to TRBJ2-1; perhaps TRBD1 as D (6 bases). This CDR3 is built from 15 residues. Trimming cost V 5 bases and J 4 bases, with 15 bases left between them. CDR1 and CDR2 (germline): LGHDT, YNNKEL (reference sequence). The CDR3 region has the DNA TGTGCCAGCAGCTCCGGGACACAGTATTACAATGAGCAGTTCTTC. Residues: CASSSGTQYYNEQFF.

The chain links TRBV14 to TRBJ1-2; 7 bases are a match to TRBD1. The CDR3 is 15 residues long. Germline assignment: CDR1 SGHDN and CDR2 FVKESK. The V and J ends lost 4 bases and 0 bases, in that order; junction bases with no gene match: 5. The CDR3 is CASSPTGQPNYGYTF. The CDR3 DNA sequence: TGTGCCAGCAGCCCTACGGGACAGCCTAACTATGGCTACACCTTC. Using reference TRBV14 and TRBJ1-2 for the parts outside the CDR3, the full variable domain is EAGVTQFPSHSVIEKGQTVTLRCDPISGHDNLYWYRRVMGKEIKFLLHFVKESKQDESGMPNNRFLAERTGGTYSTLKVQPAELEDSGVYFCASSPTGQPNYGYTFGSGTRLTVV.

The genes are TRBV19 and TRBJ1-6, with TRBD1 as a possible D gene (5 bases). The CDR3 is 17 residues long. Per germline, CDR1 LNHDA and CDR2 SQIVND (reference sequence). V lost 1 base and J 9 bases, leaving 19 bases between the germline ends. The CDR3 sequence: CASSIGFRDSSGSPLHF. In DNA form, the CDR3 reads TGTGCCAGTAGTATAGGGTTCCGGGACTCAAGTGGTTCACCCCTCCACTTT.

The chain combines TRBV7-3 with TRBJ1-1; no clear D gene. This CDR3 contains 13 residues. Trimming removed 8 bases from V and 2 bases from J, with 12 bases in between. Germline-derived CDR1 and CDR2 are SGHTA and FQGTGA. This CDR3 is CASGLAANTEAFF. The CDR3 nucleotides read TGTGCCAGCGGACTAGCGGCCAACACTGAAGCTTTCTTT.

The chain joins TRBV5-1 to TRBJ1-1, with D possibly matching TRBD1 (5 bases). Per germline, CDR1 SGHRS and CDR2 YFSETQ. Trimming removed 0 bases from V and 11 bases from J, with 17 bases in between. The CDR3 runs to 14 residues. CDR3 coding DNA: TGCGCCAGCAGCTTGGGGAAAGTGGGGGGTCTCGCTTTCTTT. Translated, it gives CASSLGKVGGLAFF.

This sequence joins TRBV13 and TRBJ1-1; D is perhaps TRBD1 (5 bases). The V gene lost 4 bases and the J gene lost 11 bases, with 32 bases spanning the gap. Germline CDR1 PRHDT, CDR2 FYEKMQ (reference sequence). The CDR3 totals 18 residues. DNA for the CDR3: TGTGCCAGCAGCTCGGGACTTAATTTCGAGTCGGCCCGGAGACTGGCTTTCTTT. Its protein is CASSSGLNFESARRLAFF.

J is TRBJ2-7 and V is TRBV5-5, with D uncertain. V shed 2 bases and J shed 3 bases, with 12 bases lying between them. CDR1 SGHKS and CDR2 YYEKEE come from the germline V gene (reference sequence). There are 14 residues in the CDR3. CDR3: CASSFVSSDYEQYF. The CDR3 DNA reads TGTGCCAGCAGCTTTGTTAGCAGCGACTACGAGCAGTACTTC.

V and J are TRBV11-3 and TRBJ1-1; D is unclear. CDR1 is SGHNT and CDR2 is YENEEA in the germline V gene. V was trimmed by 3 bases and J by 1 base, leaving 6 bases between them. The length of the CDR3 is 13 residues. The DNA for the CDR3 is TGTGCCAGCAGCTTTTCCCGGAACACTGAAGCTTTCTTT. Translation gives CASSFSRNTEAFF.

This clone has a single count. The rearrangement joins TRBV5-4 to TRBJ2-7, with 15 bases fitting TRBD2. CDR1 is SGHNT and CDR2 is YYREEE in the germline V gene (reference sequence). The V segment lost 4 bases and the J segment 4 bases; nucleotides outside the gene matches: 3. This CDR3 comprises 15 residues. As DNA, the CDR3 is TGTGCCAGCAGCGCCGGGACTAGCGGGAGGTACGAGCAGTACGTC. It encodes CASSAGTSGRYEQYV.